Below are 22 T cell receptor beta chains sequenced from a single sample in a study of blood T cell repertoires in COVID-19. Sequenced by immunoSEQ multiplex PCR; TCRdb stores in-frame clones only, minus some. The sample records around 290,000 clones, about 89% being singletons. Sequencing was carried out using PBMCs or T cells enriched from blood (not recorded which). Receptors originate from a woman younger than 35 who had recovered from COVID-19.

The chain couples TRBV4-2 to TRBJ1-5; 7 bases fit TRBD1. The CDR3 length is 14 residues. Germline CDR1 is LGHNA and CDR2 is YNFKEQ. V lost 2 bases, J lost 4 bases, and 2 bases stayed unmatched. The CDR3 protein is CASSQSRGNQPQHF. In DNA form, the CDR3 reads TGTGCCAGCAGCCAATCCAGGGGGAATCAGCCCCAGCATTTT.

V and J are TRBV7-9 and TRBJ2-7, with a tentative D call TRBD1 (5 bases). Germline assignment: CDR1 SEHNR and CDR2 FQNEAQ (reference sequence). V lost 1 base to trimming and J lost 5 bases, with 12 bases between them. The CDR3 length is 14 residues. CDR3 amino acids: CASSLGLGRDEQYF. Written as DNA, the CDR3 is TGTGCCAGCAGCTTAGGTCTGGGGCGCGACGAGCAGTACTTC.

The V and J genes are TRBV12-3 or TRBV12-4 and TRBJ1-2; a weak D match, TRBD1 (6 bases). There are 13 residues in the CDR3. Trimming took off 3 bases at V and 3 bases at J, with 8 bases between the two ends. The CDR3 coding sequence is TGTGCCAGCAGTTTTGGGGGCTACTATGGCTACACCTTC. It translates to CASSFGGYYGYTF.

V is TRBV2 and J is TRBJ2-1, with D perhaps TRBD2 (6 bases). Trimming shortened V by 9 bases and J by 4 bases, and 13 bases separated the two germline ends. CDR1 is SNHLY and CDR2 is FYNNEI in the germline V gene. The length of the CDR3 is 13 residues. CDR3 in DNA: TGTGCCAGAGGGACTCTAATGTACAATGAGCAGTTCTTC. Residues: CARGTLMYNEQFF.

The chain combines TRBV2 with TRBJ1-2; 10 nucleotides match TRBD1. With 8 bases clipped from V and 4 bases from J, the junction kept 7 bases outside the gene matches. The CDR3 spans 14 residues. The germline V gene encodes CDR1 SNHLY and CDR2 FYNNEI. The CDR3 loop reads CASGGQGSGYGYTF. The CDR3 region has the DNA TGTGCCAGCGGGGGACAGGGGTCGGGCTATGGCTACACCTTC.

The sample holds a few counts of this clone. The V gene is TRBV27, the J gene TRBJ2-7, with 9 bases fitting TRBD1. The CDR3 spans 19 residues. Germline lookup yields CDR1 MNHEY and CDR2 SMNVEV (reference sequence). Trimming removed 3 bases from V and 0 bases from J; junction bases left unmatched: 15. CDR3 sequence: CASSFSDWLQGAFSYEQYF. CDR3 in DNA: TGTGCCAGCAGTTTTAGTGATTGGTTACAGGGGGCTTTCTCCTACGAGCAGTACTTC.

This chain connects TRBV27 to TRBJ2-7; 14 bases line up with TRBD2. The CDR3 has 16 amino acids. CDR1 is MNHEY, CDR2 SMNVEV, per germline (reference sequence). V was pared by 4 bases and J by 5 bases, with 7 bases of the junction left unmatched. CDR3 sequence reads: CASSYGLAGGIHEQYF. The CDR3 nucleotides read TGTGCCAGCAGTTACGGACTAGCGGGAGGTATACACGAGCAGTACTTC.

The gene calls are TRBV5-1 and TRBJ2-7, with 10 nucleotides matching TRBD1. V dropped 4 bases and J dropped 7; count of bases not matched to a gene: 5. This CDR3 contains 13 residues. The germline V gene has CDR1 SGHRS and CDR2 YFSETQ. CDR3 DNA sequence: TGCGCCAGCAGCGGGACAGGGGAGAGTGAGCAGTACTTC. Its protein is CASSGTGESEQYF.

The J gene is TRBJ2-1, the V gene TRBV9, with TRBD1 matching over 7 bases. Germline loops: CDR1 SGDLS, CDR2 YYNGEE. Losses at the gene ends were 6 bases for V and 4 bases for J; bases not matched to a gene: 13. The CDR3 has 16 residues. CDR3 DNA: TGTGCCAGCACCAAAGGGGGCGGGTATGATTACAATGAGCAGTTCTTC. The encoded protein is CASTKGGGYDYNEQFF.

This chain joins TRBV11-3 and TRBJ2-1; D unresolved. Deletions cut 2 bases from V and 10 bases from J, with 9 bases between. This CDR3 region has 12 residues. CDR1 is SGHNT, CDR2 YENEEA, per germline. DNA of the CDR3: TGTGCCAGCAGCTTACGGGTAAGCGAGCAGTTCTTC. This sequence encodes CASSLRVSEQFF.

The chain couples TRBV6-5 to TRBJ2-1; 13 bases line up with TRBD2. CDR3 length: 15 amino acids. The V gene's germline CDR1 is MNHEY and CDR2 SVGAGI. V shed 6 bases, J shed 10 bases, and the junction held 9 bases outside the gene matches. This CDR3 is CASRFTSGGAREQFF. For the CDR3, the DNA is TGTGCCAGCAGATTTACTAGCGGGGGGGCCAGGGAGCAGTTCTTC.

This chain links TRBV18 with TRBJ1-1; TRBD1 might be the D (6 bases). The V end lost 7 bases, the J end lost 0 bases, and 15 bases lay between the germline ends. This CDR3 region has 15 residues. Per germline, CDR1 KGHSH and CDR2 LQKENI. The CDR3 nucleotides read TGTGCCAGCTTCGCAGGGAACAGGGTGAACACTGAAGCTTTCTTT. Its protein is CASFAGNRVNTEAFF.

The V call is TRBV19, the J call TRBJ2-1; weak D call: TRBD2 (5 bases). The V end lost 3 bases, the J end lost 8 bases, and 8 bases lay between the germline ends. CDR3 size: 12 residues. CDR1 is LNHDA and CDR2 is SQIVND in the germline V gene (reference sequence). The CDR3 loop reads CASSMLADEQFF. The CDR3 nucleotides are TGTGCCAGTAGTATGCTAGCCGATGAGCAGTTCTTC.

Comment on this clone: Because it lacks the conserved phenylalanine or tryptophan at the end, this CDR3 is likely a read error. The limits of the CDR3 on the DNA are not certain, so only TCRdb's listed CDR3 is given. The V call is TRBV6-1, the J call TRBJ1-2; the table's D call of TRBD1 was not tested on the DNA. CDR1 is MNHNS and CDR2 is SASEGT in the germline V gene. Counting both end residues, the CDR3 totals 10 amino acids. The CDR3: CASSEVRTAL.

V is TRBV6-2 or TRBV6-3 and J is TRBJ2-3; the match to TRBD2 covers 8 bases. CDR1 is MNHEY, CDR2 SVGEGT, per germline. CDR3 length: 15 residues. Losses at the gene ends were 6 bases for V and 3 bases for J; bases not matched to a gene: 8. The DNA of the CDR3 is TGTGCCAGCAGCGGGGGAGCGGGGGAAACAGATACGCAGTATTTT. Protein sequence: CASSGGAGETDTQYF.

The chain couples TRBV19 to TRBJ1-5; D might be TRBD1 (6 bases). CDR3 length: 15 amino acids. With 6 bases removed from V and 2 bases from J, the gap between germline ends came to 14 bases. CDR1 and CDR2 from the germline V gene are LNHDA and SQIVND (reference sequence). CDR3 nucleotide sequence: TGTGCCAGTAGAACCCCAGGGGTACGCAATCAGCCCCAGCATTTT. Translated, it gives CASRTPGVRNQPQHF.

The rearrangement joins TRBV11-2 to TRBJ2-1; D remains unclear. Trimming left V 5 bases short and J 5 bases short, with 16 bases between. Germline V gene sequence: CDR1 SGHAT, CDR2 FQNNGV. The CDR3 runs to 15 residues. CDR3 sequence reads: CASSRLRLVDNEQFF. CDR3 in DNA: TGTGCCAGCAGCCGACTCCGGCTAGTCGACAATGAGCAGTTCTTC.

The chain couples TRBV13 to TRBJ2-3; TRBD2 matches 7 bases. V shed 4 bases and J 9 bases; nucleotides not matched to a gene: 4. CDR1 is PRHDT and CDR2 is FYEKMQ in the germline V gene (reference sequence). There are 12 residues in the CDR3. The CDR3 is CASSSAGETQYF. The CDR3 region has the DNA TGTGCCAGCAGCTCCGCGGGGGAAACGCAGTATTTT.

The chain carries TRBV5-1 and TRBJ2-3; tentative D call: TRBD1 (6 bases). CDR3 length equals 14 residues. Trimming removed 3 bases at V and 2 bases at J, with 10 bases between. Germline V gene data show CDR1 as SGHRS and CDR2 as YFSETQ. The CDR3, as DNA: TGCGCCAGCAGCTCAGGACAGCCCACAGATACGCAGTATTTT. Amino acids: CASSSGQPTDTQYF.

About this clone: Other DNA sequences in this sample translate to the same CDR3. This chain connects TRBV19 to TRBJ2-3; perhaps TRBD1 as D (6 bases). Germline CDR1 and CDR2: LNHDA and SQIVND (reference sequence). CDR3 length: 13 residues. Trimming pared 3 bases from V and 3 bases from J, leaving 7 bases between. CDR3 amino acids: CASSIRGTDTQYF. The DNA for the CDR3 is TGTGCCAGTAGTATCAGGGGAACAGATACGCAGTATTTT.

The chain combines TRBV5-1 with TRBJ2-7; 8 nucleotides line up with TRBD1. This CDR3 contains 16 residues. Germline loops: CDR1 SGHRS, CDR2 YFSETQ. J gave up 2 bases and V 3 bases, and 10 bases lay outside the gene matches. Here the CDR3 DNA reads TGCGCCAGCAGCTGGGGGACAGGACTGGGCGCCTACGAGCAGTACTTC. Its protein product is CASSWGTGLGAYEQYF.

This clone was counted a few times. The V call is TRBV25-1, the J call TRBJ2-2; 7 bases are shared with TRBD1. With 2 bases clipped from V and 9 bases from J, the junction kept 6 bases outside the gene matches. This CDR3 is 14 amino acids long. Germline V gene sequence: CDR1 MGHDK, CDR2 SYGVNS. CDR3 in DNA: TGTGCCAGCAGTGAAACCAACAGGGGCTGGGAGCTGTTTTTT. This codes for CASSETNRGWELFF. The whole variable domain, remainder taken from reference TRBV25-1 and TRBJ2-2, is EADIYQTPRYLVIGTGKKITLECSQTMGHDKMYWYQQDPGMELHLIHYSYGVNSTEKGDLSSESTVSRIRTEHFPLTLESARPSHTSQYLCASSETNRGWELFFGEGSRLTVL.